Sequencing of this T cell receptor beta chain was carried out in a study of blood T cell repertoires in COVID-19. For the study at large: Sample material is recorded as cDNA or gDNA derived from T cells, B-cell-depleted T cells, or PBMCs.

Trimming cost V 4 bases and J 10 bases; bases outside gene matches: 11. Germline V gene lookup returns CDR1 SGHNT and CDR2 YYREEE (reference sequence). The CDR3 is 15 amino acids. The authors' processing: Reference gene primer amplification yielded estimated nucleated cell counts. This table comes from immunoSEQ multiplex PCR, and its TCRdb copy is limited to in-frame clones, with some not included. The V and J calls and clone size were taken over from that table, and D and trimming were inferred from the DNA. The sample records some 40,000 clones, about 89% being singletons. The origin of this receptor is a man in his fifties with active COVID-19. Sequenced input: peripheral blood. This sequence joins TRBV5-4 and TRBJ2-1; TRBD2 matches at 10 bases. The CDR3 is CASSPLSGGGYEQFF. The DNA for the CDR3 is TGTGCCAGCAGCCCCCTAAGCGGGGGGGGATACGAGCAGTTCTTC.